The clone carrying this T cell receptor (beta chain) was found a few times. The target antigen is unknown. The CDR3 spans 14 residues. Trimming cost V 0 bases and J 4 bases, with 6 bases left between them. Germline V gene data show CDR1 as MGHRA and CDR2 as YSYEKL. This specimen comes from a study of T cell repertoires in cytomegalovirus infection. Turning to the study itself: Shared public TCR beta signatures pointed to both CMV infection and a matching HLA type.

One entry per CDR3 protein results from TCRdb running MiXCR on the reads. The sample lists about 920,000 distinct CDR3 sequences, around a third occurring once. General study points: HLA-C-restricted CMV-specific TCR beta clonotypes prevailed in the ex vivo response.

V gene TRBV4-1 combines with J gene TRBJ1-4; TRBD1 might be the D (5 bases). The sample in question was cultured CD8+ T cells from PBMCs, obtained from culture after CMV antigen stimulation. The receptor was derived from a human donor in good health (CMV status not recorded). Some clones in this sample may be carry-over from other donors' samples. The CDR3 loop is CASSQEGLNEKLFF. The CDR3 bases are TGCGCCAGCAGCCAAGAGGGACTTAATGAAAAACTGTTTTTT.